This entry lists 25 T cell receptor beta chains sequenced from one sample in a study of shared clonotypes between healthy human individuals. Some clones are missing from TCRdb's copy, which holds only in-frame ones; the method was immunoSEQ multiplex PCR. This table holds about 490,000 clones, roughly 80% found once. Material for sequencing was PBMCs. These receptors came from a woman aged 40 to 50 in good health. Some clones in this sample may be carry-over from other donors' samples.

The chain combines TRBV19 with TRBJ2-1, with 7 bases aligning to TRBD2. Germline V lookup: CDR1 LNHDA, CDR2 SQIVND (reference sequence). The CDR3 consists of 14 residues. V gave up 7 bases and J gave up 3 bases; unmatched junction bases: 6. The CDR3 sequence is CASNGEGIYNEQFF. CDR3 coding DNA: TGTGCCAGTAACGGGGAGGGGATCTACAATGAGCAGTTCTTC.

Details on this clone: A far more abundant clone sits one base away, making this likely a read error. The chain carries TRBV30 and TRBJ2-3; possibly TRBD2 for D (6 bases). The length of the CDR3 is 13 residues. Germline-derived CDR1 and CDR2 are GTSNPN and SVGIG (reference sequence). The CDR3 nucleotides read TGTGCCTGGAGTGTACGGGAGACAGATACGCAGTGTTTT. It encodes CAWSVRETDTQCF.

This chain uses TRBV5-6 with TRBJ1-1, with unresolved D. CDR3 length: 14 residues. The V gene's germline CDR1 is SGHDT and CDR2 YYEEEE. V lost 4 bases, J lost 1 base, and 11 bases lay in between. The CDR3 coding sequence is TGTGCCAGCAGCCTGACGACGGGGAACACTGAAGCTTTCTTT. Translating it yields CASSLTTGNTEAFF.

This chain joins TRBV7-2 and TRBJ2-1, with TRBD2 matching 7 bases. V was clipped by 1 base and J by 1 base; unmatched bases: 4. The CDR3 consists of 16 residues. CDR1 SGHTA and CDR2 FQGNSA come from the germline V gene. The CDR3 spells CASSLVRGGSYNEQFF. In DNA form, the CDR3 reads TGTGCCAGCAGCTTAGTAAGGGGAGGGTCCTACAATGAGCAGTTCTTC.

CDR3 sequence reads: CASSTNRGVRNSPLHF. CDR3 DNA: TGTGCCAGCAGTACAAACAGGGGAGTCCGTAATTCACCCCTCCACTTT. The chain recombines TRBV27 with TRBJ1-6, with TRBD1 matching over 7 bases. Germline values: CDR1 MNHEY, CDR2 SMNVEV (reference sequence). The CDR3 consists of 16 residues. The V segment lost 5 bases and the J segment 6 bases; nucleotides outside the gene matches: 10.

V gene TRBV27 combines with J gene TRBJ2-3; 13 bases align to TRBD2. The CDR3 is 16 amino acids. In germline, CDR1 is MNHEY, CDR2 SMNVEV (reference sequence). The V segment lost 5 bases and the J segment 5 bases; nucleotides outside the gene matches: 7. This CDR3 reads CASSHTSGRAVDTQYF. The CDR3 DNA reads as TGTGCCAGCAGTCACACTAGCGGGAGGGCCGTAGATACGCAGTATTTT.

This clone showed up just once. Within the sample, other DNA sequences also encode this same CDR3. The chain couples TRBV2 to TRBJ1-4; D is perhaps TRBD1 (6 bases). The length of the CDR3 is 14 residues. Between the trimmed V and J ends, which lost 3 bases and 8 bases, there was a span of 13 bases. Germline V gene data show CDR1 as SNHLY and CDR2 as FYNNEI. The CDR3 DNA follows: TGTGCCAGCAGTGATCCAGGGGTGGGCGAAAAACTGTTTTTT. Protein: CASSDPGVGEKLFF.

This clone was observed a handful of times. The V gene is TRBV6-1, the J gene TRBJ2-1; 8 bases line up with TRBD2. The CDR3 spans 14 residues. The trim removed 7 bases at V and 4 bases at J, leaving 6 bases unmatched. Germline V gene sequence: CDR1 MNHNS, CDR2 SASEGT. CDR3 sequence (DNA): TGTGCCAGCAAACCCCGGGGGGGGTACAATGAGCAGTTCTTC. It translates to CASKPRGGYNEQFF.

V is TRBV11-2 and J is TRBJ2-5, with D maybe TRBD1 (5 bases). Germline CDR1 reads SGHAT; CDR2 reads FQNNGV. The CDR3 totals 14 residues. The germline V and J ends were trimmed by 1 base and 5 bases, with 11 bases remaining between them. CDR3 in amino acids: CASSLGPRAETQYF. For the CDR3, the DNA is TGTGCCAGCAGCTTAGGCCCCAGGGCGGAGACCCAGTACTTC.

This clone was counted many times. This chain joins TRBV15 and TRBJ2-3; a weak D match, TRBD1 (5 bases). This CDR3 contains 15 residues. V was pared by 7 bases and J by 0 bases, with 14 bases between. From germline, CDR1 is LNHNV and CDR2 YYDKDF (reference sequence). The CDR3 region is CATTPGMASTDTQYF. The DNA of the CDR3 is TGTGCCACCACTCCAGGGATGGCTAGCACAGATACGCAGTATTTT.

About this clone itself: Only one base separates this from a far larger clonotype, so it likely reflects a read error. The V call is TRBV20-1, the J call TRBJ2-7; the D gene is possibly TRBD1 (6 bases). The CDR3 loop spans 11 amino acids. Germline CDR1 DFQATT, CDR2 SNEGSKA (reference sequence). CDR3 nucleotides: TGCAGTGCTGGGGGCCCCTACGGGCAGTACTTC. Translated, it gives CSAGGPYGQYF.

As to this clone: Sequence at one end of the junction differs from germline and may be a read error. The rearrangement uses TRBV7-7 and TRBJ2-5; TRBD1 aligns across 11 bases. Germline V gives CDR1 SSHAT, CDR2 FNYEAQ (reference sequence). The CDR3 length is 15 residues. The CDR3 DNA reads TGTGCTAGCAGCTTAGGGACAGGGGGACTGGAGACCCAGTACTTC. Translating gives CASSLGTGGLETQYF.

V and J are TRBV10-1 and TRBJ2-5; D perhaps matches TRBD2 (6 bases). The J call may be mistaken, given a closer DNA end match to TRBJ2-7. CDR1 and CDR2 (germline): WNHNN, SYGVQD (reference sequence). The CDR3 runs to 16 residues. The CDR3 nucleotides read TGCGCCAGCAGTGACCGGAGGGGCCAGGCGAGCTACGAGCAGTACTTC. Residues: CASSDRRGQASYEQYF.

CDR3 sequence: CASSPRGQGNTGELFF. The CDR3 DNA reads as TGTGCCAGCAGCCCCAGAGGACAGGGAAACACCGGGGAGCTGTTTTTT. The chain uses TRBV7-3 and TRBJ2-2; 8 nucleotides match TRBD1. Trimming cost V 5 bases and J 2 bases; bases outside gene matches: 7. The CDR3 runs 16 residues. Germline loops: CDR1 SGHTA, CDR2 FQGTGA.

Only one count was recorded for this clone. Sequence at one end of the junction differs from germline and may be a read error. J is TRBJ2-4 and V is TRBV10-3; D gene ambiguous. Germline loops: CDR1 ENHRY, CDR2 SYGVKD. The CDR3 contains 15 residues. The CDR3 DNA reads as TGTGCCATCAGCGAGTCGGTCGGTGCCAAAAACATTCAGTACTTC. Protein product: CAISESVGAKNIQYF.

The CDR3 here is CASSLAGSAEQFF. DNA for the CDR3: TGTGCCAGCAGCTTAGCGGGTAGCGCTGAGCAGTTCTTC. The rearrangement joins TRBV7-9 to TRBJ2-1; possibly TRBD2 for D (5 bases). V lost 0 bases to trimming and J lost 9 bases, with 9 bases between them. The CDR3 covers 13 residues. Germline CDR1 SEHNR, CDR2 FQNEAQ (reference sequence).

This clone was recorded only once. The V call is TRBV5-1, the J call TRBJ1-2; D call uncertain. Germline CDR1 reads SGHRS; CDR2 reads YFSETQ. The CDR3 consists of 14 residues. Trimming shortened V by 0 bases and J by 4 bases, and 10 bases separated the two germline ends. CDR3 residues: CASSLGGNGYGYTF. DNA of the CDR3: TGCGCCAGCAGCTTGGGGGGAAACGGCTATGGCTACACCTTC.

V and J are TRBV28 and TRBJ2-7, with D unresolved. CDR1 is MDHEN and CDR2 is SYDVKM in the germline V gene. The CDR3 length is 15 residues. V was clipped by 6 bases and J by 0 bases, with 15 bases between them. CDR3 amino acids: CASRLMMGFSYEQYF. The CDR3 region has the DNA TGTGCCAGCAGACTAATGATGGGGTTCTCCTACGAGCAGTACTTC.

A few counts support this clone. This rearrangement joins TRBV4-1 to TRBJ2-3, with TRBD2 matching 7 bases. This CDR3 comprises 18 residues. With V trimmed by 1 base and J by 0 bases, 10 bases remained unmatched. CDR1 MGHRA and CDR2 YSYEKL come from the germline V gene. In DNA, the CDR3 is TGCGCCAGCAGCCAAGGACCTAGCGGAAGTCCTAGCACAGATACGCAGTATTTT. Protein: CASSQGPSGSPSTDTQYF.

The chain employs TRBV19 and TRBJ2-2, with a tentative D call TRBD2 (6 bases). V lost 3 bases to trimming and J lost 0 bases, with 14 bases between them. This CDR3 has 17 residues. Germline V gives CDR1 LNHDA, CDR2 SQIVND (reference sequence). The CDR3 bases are TGTGCCAGTAGTATCCGGCCGGGACTTACGAACACCGGGGAGCTGTTTTTT. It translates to CASSIRPGLTNTGELFF.

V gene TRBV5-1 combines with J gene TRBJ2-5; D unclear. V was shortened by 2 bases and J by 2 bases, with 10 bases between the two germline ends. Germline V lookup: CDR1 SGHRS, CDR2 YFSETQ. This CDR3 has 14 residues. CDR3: CASSFSHLQETQYF. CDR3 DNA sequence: TGCGCCAGCAGCTTTAGTCACCTACAAGAGACCCAGTACTTC.

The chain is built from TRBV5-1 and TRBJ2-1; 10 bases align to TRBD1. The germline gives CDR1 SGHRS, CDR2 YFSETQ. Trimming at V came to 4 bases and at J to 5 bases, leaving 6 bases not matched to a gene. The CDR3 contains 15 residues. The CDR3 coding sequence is TGCGCCAGCAGCGTTGGACAGGGGGGTCACAATGAGCAGTTCTTC. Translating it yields CASSVGQGGHNEQFF.

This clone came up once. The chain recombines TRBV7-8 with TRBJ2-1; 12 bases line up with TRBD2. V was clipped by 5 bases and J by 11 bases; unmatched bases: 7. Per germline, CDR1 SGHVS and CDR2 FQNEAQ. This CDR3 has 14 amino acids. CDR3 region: CASSTRTSGEKQFF. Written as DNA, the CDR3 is TGTGCCAGCAGCACCAGGACTAGCGGGGAAAAGCAGTTCTTC.

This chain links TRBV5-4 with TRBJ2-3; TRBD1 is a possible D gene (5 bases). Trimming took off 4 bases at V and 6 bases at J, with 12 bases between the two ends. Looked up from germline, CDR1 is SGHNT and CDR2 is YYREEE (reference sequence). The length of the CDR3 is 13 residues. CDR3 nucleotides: TGTGCCAGCAGCGTTCGCCCAGGGGATACGCAGTATTTT. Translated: CASSVRPGDTQYF.

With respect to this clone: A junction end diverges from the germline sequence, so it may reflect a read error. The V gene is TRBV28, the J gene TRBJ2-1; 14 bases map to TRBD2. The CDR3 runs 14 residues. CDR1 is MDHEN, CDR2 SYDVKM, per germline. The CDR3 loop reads CASSSLTSGRALVF. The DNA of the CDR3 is TGTGCCAGCAGTTCGTTGACTAGCGGGAGGGCCTTGGTCTTC.